Below are 8 T cell receptor beta chains sequenced from a single sample in a study of early T cells in non-severe SARS-CoV-2 infection. In TCRdb, the 5' RACE reads were re-called with MiXCR into one record per CDR3 protein. Of 90,000 to 120,000 distinct CDR3 sequences listed, over 8.5% are singletons. Material for sequencing was whole blood. Receptors were obtained from an adult who was a healthcare worker with PCR-confirmed SARS-CoV-2 infection or an uninfected control (not recorded which).

With respect to this clonotype: A much larger clone differs by one base, so this may be a read error. The V call is TRBV6-6, the J call TRBJ2-7; no reliable D call. This CDR3 contains 12 residues. CDR1 and CDR2 (germline): MNHNY, SVGAGI (reference sequence). CDR3: CVSSYDPYEQYF. For the CDR3, the DNA is TGTGTCAGCAGTTACGACCCCTACGAGCAGTACTTC.

In regard to this clonotype: A much bigger clone sits one base away, suggesting this may be a read error. The gene calls are TRBV28 and TRBJ1-5; TRBD1 agrees at 8 bases. The CDR3 is 11 residues long. V shed 10 bases and J 9 bases; nucleotides not matched to a gene: 5. Germline assignment: CDR1 MDHEN and CDR2 SYDVKM. The CDR3 nucleotides read TGTGCCACAGGGGGCAGGCGGCCCCAGCATTTT. Translated, it gives CATGGRRPQHF.

This clonotype showed up many times. This chain links TRBV5-1 with TRBJ2-7; no clear D gene. The CDR3 contains 14 residues. The V end lost 4 bases, the J end lost 0 bases, and 11 bases lay between the germline ends. The germline CDR1 and CDR2 sequences are SGHRS and YFSETQ. CDR3 sequence: CASSPEVSSYEQYF. The DNA of the CDR3 is TGCGCCAGCAGCCCTGAAGTGAGCTCCTACGAGCAGTACTTC.

This clonotype was recorded many times. V gene TRBV7-2 combines with J gene TRBJ2-7, with 7 bases aligning to TRBD2. J was trimmed by 3 bases and V by 2 bases; bases with no gene match: 7. Germline lookup yields CDR1 SGHTA and CDR2 FQGNSA. The CDR3 is made up of 15 amino acids. The DNA of the CDR3 is TGTGCCAGCAGCTTAAAGGGGACTACTTACTACGAGCAGTACTTC. It codes for CASSLKGTTYYEQYF.

The genes are TRBV30 and TRBJ1-5; D remains unclear. V lost 0 bases and J lost 3, with 9 bases in between. Germline loops: CDR1 GTSNPN, CDR2 SVGIG (reference sequence). The length of the CDR3 is 14 residues. The CDR3 coding sequence is TGTGCCTGGAGTGTAGGGCAGCACAATCAGCCCCAGCATTTT. Translated: CAWSVGQHNQPQHF.

This clonotype was seen ten or more times. The V gene is TRBV5-4, the J gene TRBJ2-3; 13 positions agree with TRBD2. This CDR3 region has 16 residues. Trimming cost V 3 bases and J 5 bases; bases outside gene matches: 6. The V gene's germline CDR1 is SGHNT and CDR2 YYREEE (reference sequence). The CDR3 protein is CASSSLAGGRKDTQYF. The CDR3 DNA reads as TGTGCCAGCAGCTCACTAGCGGGAGGGAGGAAAGATACGCAGTATTTT.

Many counts were recorded for this clonotype. The chain links TRBV7-2 to TRBJ2-1; 10 nucleotides align to TRBD2. The CDR3 is 17 residues long. V gave up 3 bases and J gave up 2 bases; unmatched junction bases: 7. The V gene's germline CDR1 is SGHTA and CDR2 FQGNSA. DNA for the CDR3: TGTGCCAGCAGCTTGAGACTAGCGGGTCAAACCTACAATGAGCAGTTCTTC. Protein product: CASSLRLAGQTYNEQFF.

The rearrangement links TRBV3-1 to TRBJ2-3; D unclear. Trimming cost V 2 bases and J 0 bases, with 6 bases left between them. The CDR3 has 14 amino acids. Germline CDR1 reads LGHDT; CDR2 reads YNNKEL (reference sequence). The CDR3 sequence: CASSQPRSTDTQYF. The DNA of the CDR3 is TGTGCCAGCAGCCAACCCCGCAGCACAGATACGCAGTATTTT.